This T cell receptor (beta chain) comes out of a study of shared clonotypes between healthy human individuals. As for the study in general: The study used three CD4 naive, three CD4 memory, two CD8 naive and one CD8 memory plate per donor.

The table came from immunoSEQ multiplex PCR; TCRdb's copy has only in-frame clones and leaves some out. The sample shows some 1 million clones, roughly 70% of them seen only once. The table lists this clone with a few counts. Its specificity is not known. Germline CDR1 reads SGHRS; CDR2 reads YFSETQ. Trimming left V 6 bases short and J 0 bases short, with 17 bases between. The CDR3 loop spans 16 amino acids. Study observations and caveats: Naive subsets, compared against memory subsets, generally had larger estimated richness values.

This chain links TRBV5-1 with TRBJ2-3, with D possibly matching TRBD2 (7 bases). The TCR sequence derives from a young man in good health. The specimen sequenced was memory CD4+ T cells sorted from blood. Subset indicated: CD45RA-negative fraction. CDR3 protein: CASTFDGGTSTDTQYF. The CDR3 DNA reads TGCGCCAGCACCTTTGACGGGGGGACAAGCACAGATACGCAGTATTTT. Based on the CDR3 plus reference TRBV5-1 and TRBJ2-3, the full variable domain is KAGVTQTPRYLIKTRGQQVTLSCSPISGHRSVSWYQQTPGQGLQFLFEYFSETQRNKGNFPGRFSGRQFSNSRSEMNVSTLELGDSALYLCASTFDGGTSTDTQYFGPGTRLTVL.